Following are 31 T cell receptor beta chains from one sample sequenced in a study of cytomegalovirus exposure and HLA in healthy donors. A multiplex PCR was run with 60 Vbeta primers and 13 Jbeta primers. Using immunoSEQ multiplex PCR, the repertoire was profiled, and TCRdb retains in-frame clones only, with some absent. This table holds about 140,000 clones, just under 70% found once. Sequenced sample: PBMCs. These receptors originate from a man aged 60 to 75 in good health and CMV-seronegative.

This clone was picked up a small number of times. The chain uses TRBV5-6 and TRBJ1-1; D unclear. Germline assignment: CDR1 SGHDT and CDR2 YYEEEE. The V end lost 2 bases, the J end lost 3 bases, and 8 bases lay between the germline ends. This CDR3 is 13 amino acids long. The CDR3 is CASSFGRDTEAFF. DNA for the CDR3: TGTGCCAGCAGCTTTGGGAGGGACACTGAAGCTTTCTTT.

The chain uses TRBV28 and TRBJ2-3, with 10 bases identical to TRBD2. V lost 8 bases, J lost 1 base, and 0 bases stayed unmatched. The germline V gene has CDR1 MDHEN and CDR2 SYDVKM. The CDR3 totals 13 residues. Here the CDR3 DNA reads TGTGCCAGCGGACTAGCGGGCACAGATACGCAGTATTTT. The encoded protein is CASGLAGTDTQYF.

This clone was observed a handful of times. The chain has TRBV30 and TRBJ1-1, with TRBD1 identical over 9 bases. Trimming removed 5 bases from V and 6 bases from J; junction bases left unmatched: 7. CDR1 and CDR2 from the germline V gene are GTSNPN and SVGIG (reference sequence). This CDR3 contains 13 residues. This CDR3 is CAWARDRVPEAFF. The CDR3 coding sequence is TGTGCCTGGGCACGGGACAGGGTGCCTGAAGCTTTCTTT.

The chain has TRBV7-3 and TRBJ2-5; 9 bases are shared with TRBD2. CDR3 length: 16 residues. CDR1 and CDR2 (germline): SGHTA, FQGTGA. Trimming removed 3 bases from V and 5 bases from J; junction bases left unmatched: 10. CDR3 loop: CASSLQPGLAMETQYF. The CDR3 DNA sequence: TGTGCCAGCAGCTTGCAACCGGGACTAGCAATGGAGACCCAGTACTTC.

The chain carries TRBV30 and TRBJ1-1; the D is unclear. The V end was cut by 3 bases, the J end by 0 bases, with 11 bases between. This CDR3 contains 14 residues. Germline V gene sequence: CDR1 GTSNPN, CDR2 SVGIG (reference sequence). The CDR3 coding sequence is TGTGCCTGGAGGGTCAACGACATGAACACTGAAGCTTTCTTT. Protein product: CAWRVNDMNTEAFF.

This clone has a single count. The gene calls are TRBV7-3 and TRBJ2-5; 8 bases map to TRBD1. Per germline, CDR1 SGHTA and CDR2 FQGTGA. V gave up 5 bases and J gave up 3 bases; unmatched junction bases: 5. This CDR3 has 14 amino acids. As DNA, the CDR3 is TGTGCCAGCAGCCGTAAGACAGGGGAAGAGACCCAGTACTTC. It yields the protein CASSRKTGEETQYF.

There are a few counts of this clone. The chain employs TRBV5-4 and TRBJ2-5; 8 bases line up with TRBD2. The J call may be wrong; the DNA end is better matched by TRBJ2-7. This CDR3 is built from 16 residues. Looked up from germline, CDR1 is SGHNT and CDR2 is YYREEE (reference sequence). The CDR3: CASSLMGSGKFYEQYF. The CDR3 DNA reads as TGTGCCAGCAGCTTGATGGGTAGCGGGAAGTTCTACGAGCAGTACTTC.

The chain links TRBV29-1 to TRBJ1-4; D is unresolved. The CDR3 is 10 amino acids. V was clipped by 6 bases and J by 5 bases, with 4 bases between them. Germline V CDR1 and CDR2: SQVTM, ANQGSEA. CDR3 sequence: CSVGNEKLFF. DNA for the CDR3: TGCAGCGTGGGCAATGAAAAACTGTTTTTT.

This clone was observed a handful of times. The gene calls are TRBV6-6 and TRBJ1-4; D is unclear. The CDR3 is made up of 15 amino acids. Germline V CDR1 and CDR2: MNHNY, SVGAGI (reference sequence). V lost 6 bases and J 0 bases, leaving 11 bases between the germline ends. The CDR3 sequence is CASSPYGATNEKLFF. CDR3 nucleotides: TGTGCCAGCAGCCCCTACGGAGCAACTAATGAAAAACTGTTTTTT.

This clone was counted a few times. The rearrangement uses TRBV6-1 and TRBJ1-5; D may be TRBD1 (6 bases). Trimming pared 3 bases from V and 7 bases from J, leaving 10 bases between. This CDR3 region has 13 residues. Germline CDR1 reads MNHNS; CDR2 reads SASEGT. The CDR3 region has the DNA TGTGCCAGCAGTGAGGGGGCCAGGCAGCCCCAGCATTTT. Translated, it gives CASSEGARQPQHF.

The chain links TRBV7-9 to TRBJ2-3; D is unresolved. Trimming removed 3 bases from V and 4 bases from J, with 5 bases in between. CDR3 length: 12 residues. The germline V gene has CDR1 SEHNR and CDR2 FQNEAQ (reference sequence). The CDR3 nucleotides read TGTGCCAGCAGCTTTACATCAGATACGCAGTATTTT. Its translation is CASSFTSDTQYF.

This chain uses TRBV5-1 with TRBJ2-2, with D possibly TRBD2 on 5 matching bases. CDR3 size: 16 residues. Germline V gives CDR1 SGHRS, CDR2 YFSETQ. Deletions cut 0 bases from V and 5 bases from J, with 14 bases between. The CDR3 spells CASSLVKGVGTGELFF. The CDR3 bases are TGCGCCAGCAGCTTGGTCAAGGGAGTGGGGACCGGGGAGCTGTTTTTT.

Points on this clone: The germline gene is not matched at one end of the junction; a read error may be the cause. This chain connects TRBV7-8 to TRBJ2-1; weak D call: TRBD1 (6 bases). This CDR3 is 15 amino acids long. In germline, CDR1 is SGHVS, CDR2 FQNEAQ. This CDR3 reads CAGSLALRGYNEQFF. CDR3 bases: TGTGCCGGCAGCTTAGCTCTCAGGGGATACAATGAGCAGTTCTTC.

The chain combines TRBV4-3 with TRBJ2-3; weak D call: TRBD1 (6 bases). The ends were cut back, 0 bases at V and 5 bases at J, with 18 bases in the middle. This CDR3 region has 17 residues. Germline V gene sequence: CDR1 LGHNA, CDR2 YSLEER. The CDR3 DNA follows: TGCGCCAGCAGCCAAGAGGGGCGCAGGGGCTCGGGAGATACGCAGTATTTT. Its protein is CASSQEGRRGSGDTQYF.

The rearrangement uses TRBV19 and TRBJ2-7; the match to TRBD2 covers 11 bases. Germline values: CDR1 LNHDA, CDR2 SQIVND (reference sequence). V lost 6 bases, J lost 0 bases, and 13 bases stayed unmatched. This CDR3 is built from 18 residues. CDR3 DNA sequence: TGTGCCAGTAGACCCCTGGGGACTAGCGGAATATCCTCCTACGAGCAGTACTTC. Encoded protein: CASRPLGTSGISSYEQYF. Combining the CDR3 with reference TRBV19 and TRBJ2-7 gives the whole variable domain DGGITQSPKYLFRKEGQNVTLSCEQNLNHDAMYWYRQDPGQGLRLIYYSQIVNDFQKGDIAEGYSVSREKKESFPLTVTSAQKNPTAFYLCASRPLGTSGISSYEQYFGPGTRLTVT.

The gene calls are TRBV15 and TRBJ2-2; TRBD2 is a possible D gene (5 bases). This CDR3 is built from 15 residues. Germline lookup yields CDR1 LNHNV and CDR2 YYDKDF (reference sequence). The germline V and J ends were trimmed by 0 bases and 5 bases, with 10 bases remaining between them. The CDR3 DNA reads TGTGCCACCAGCAGAGACTTGAGGGAGACCGGGGAGCTGTTTTTT. Its protein is CATSRDLRETGELFF.

The chain has TRBV4-2 and TRBJ2-2; a weak D match, TRBD2 (6 bases). This CDR3 has 15 residues. CDR1 and CDR2 (germline): LGHNA, YNFKEQ. V was pared by 4 bases and J by 1 base, with 10 bases between. CDR3 amino acids: CASSPLGGNTGELFF. CDR3 bases: TGTGCCAGCAGCCCACTGGGAGGGAACACCGGGGAGCTGTTTTTT.

The V call is TRBV5-4, the J call TRBJ2-5, with a tentative D call TRBD2 (7 bases). The DNA end favors TRBJ2-7, so the J call may be wrong. Germline V gene data show CDR1 as SGHNT and CDR2 as YYREEE (reference sequence). The CDR3 has 15 amino acids. CDR3 bases: TGTGCCAGCAGGGTTGCGGGGGCGAGCTCCTACGAGCAGTACTTC. It is translated as CASRVAGASSYEQYF.

The CDR3 loop is CASSRALNTQYF. In nucleotides, the CDR3 is TGTGCCAGCAGCAGGGCTCTCAATACGCAGTATTTT. V gene TRBV6-6 combines with J gene TRBJ2-3; perhaps TRBD1 as D (5 bases). The germline V gene has CDR1 MNHNY and CDR2 SVGAGI (reference sequence). The CDR3 consists of 12 residues. Trimming took off 6 bases at V and 7 bases at J, with 11 bases between the two ends.

The rearrangement uses TRBV27 and TRBJ1-1; maybe TRBD1 (5 bases). Germline assignment: CDR1 MNHEY and CDR2 SMNVEV (reference sequence). V was trimmed by 5 bases and J by 4 bases, leaving 8 bases between them. The CDR3 spans 12 residues. CDR3 protein: CASSPGGTEAFF. The CDR3 nucleotides are TGTGCCAGCAGTCCCGGGGGCACTGAAGCTTTCTTT.

The chain uses TRBV30 and TRBJ1-2, with a possible D match to TRBD1 (6 bases). This CDR3 contains 12 residues. Germline assignment: CDR1 GTSNPN and CDR2 SVGIG (reference sequence). V was pared by 2 bases and J by 7 bases, with 11 bases between. The CDR3 region has the DNA TGTGCCTGGAGTCGACAGGCTTTTGGCTACACCTTC. Translated, it gives CAWSRQAFGYTF.

The chain employs TRBV6-5 and TRBJ2-1, with D perhaps TRBD2 (5 bases). Trimming pared 8 bases from V and 3 bases from J, leaving 11 bases between. Germline V gene sequence: CDR1 MNHEY, CDR2 SVGAGI. This CDR3 spans 13 amino acids. DNA for the CDR3: TGTGCCAGCGGCCGGAGGTTCTACAATGAGCAGTTCTTC. It is translated as CASGRRFYNEQFF.

This clone came up once. In DNA form, the CDR3 reads TGTGCCAGCTCACCAACCCCTTCCAGGGACCAGTACTTC. It codes for CASSPTPSRDQYF. The chain links TRBV18 to TRBJ2-5; D perhaps matches TRBD1 (5 bases). Trimming left V 2 bases short and J 10 bases short, with 14 bases between. The CDR3 is made up of 13 amino acids. The germline gives CDR1 KGHSH, CDR2 LQKENI.

The chain recombines TRBV28 with TRBJ1-4; the D gene is possibly TRBD1 (5 bases). Trimming took 3 bases from V and 6 from J, leaving 14 bases between them. The CDR3 spans 15 residues. Germline values: CDR1 MDHEN, CDR2 SYDVKM. The CDR3 nucleotides read TGTGCCAGCAGTTTCCTAGGGGAAAGGGATGAAAAACTGTTTTTT. Protein sequence: CASSFLGERDEKLFF.

The rearrangement uses TRBV19 and TRBJ1-1; TRBD1 might be the D (6 bases). The CDR3 totals 14 residues. CDR1 is LNHDA and CDR2 is SQIVND in the germline V gene (reference sequence). V lost 5 bases and J lost 5, with 15 bases in between. CDR3 loop: CASSVGGQRTEAFF. The CDR3 DNA follows: TGTGCCAGTAGTGTAGGAGGACAGCGGACTGAAGCTTTCTTT. The variable domain in full, with the rest retrieved from reference TRBV19 and TRBJ1-1, is DGGITQSPKYLFRKEGQNVTLSCEQNLNHDAMYWYRQDPGQGLRLIYYSQIVNDFQKGDIAEGYSVSREKKESFPLTVTSAQKNPTAFYLCASSVGGQRTEAFFGQGTRLTVV.

Concerning this clone: Since no conserved phenylalanine or tryptophan closes the CDR3, a read error is the likely cause. No DNA is shown, since the ends of the CDR3 on it are uncertain; the CDR3 is the one TCRdb lists. This chain connects TRBV11-2 to TRBJ2-7; the D call in the table, TRBD1, was not verified against the DNA. The CDR3 is 13 amino acids long, termini counted. Germline CDR1 reads SGHAT; CDR2 reads FQNNGV. CDR3 region: CASSLDLGGTGVL.

V is TRBV6-1 and J is TRBJ2-3; 12 bases agree with TRBD1. Germline V gene sequence: CDR1 MNHNS, CDR2 SASEGT. This CDR3 is built from 16 residues. Losses at the gene ends were 4 bases for V and 5 bases for J; bases not matched to a gene: 7. The CDR3 is CASSGMGTGGGDTQYF. In DNA, the CDR3 is TGTGCCAGCAGTGGGATGGGGACAGGGGGCGGAGATACGCAGTATTTT.

The V gene is TRBV6-5, the J gene TRBJ1-2; TRBD1 is a possible D gene (6 bases). The germline gives CDR1 MNHEY, CDR2 SVGAGI. The V end was cut by 0 bases, the J end by 1 base, with 12 bases between. The CDR3 contains 16 residues. The CDR3 loop reads CASSYSGQGFNYGYTF. As DNA, the CDR3 is TGTGCCAGCAGTTACTCGGGGCAGGGGTTTAACTATGGCTACACCTTC.

This chain joins TRBV7-8 and TRBJ1-2; a possible D gene is TRBD1 (6 bases). The CDR3 loop spans 14 amino acids. The germline V gene encodes CDR1 SGHVS and CDR2 FQNEAQ. Trimming took 1 base from V and 2 from J, leaving 8 bases between them. CDR3 DNA sequence: TGTGCCAGCAGCTTAGGGCAGGGGAACTATGGCTACACCTTC. Its translation is CASSLGQGNYGYTF.

CDR3: CASSSNLGGADGYTF. In DNA, the CDR3 is TGTGCCAGCAGCTCAAATCTTGGGGGCGCAGATGGCTACACCTTC. This chain links TRBV14 with TRBJ1-2; tentatively, D is TRBD1 (6 bases). The V end lost 5 bases, the J end lost 6 bases, and 19 bases lay between the germline ends. Germline-derived CDR1 and CDR2 are SGHDN and FVKESK. The CDR3 runs 15 residues.

The V gene is TRBV7-9, the J gene TRBJ1-1, with 8 nucleotides matching TRBD1. V lost 6 bases to trimming and J lost 0 bases; unmatched junction nucleotides: 9. This CDR3 has 16 residues. CDR1 is SEHNR, CDR2 FQNEAQ, per germline (reference sequence). The CDR3 loop is CASRRGGTGLNTEAFF. In DNA form, the CDR3 reads TGTGCCAGCAGACGTGGCGGGACAGGTTTGAACACTGAAGCTTTCTTT.